A selection of T cell receptor beta chains follows, all from one sample in a study of shared clonotypes between healthy human individuals. Clones were read by immunoSEQ multiplex PCR, and TCRdb kept only the in-frame ones, dropping some. The sample contains some 87,000 clones, approximately 75% of which appear only once. Sequencing used memory CD8+ T cells sorted from blood. These receptors all stem from a man aged 25-45 years in good health. The CDR3 runs from the conserved cysteine through the conserved F or W. The D gene is left open where the match is weak. For some rows the clone size is stated as once, few or many, or as a class when expanded; others skip it.

d_gene: TRBD1; abundance: -; j_gene: TRBJ2-3; v_gene: TRBV6-1; CDR3aa: CASSEVQGDSSTDTQYF; CDR3nt: TGTGCCAGCAGTGAAGTGCAAGGGGACAGCAGCACAGATACGCAGTATTTT
d_gene: -; abundance: -; j_gene: TRBJ2-1; v_gene: TRBV28; CDR3aa: CASSRTRSYNEQFF; CDR3nt: TGTGCCAGCAGCCGCACACGCTCCTACAATGAGCAGTTCTTC
d_gene: TRBD1; abundance: -; j_gene: TRBJ2-1; v_gene: TRBV15; CDR3aa: CATSRAQGNEQFF; CDR3nt: TGTGCCACCAGCAGAGCACAGGGGAATGAGCAGTTCTTC
d_gene: -; abundance: -; j_gene: TRBJ2-5; v_gene: TRBV6-1; CDR3aa: CAIGGRAEETQYF; CDR3nt: TGTGCCATCGGCGGTAGGGCGGAAGAGACCCAGTACTTC
d_gene: TRBD2; abundance: -; j_gene: TRBJ2-1; v_gene: TRBV7-9; CDR3aa: CASSLPSGRAYNEQFF; CDR3nt: TGTGCCAGCAGCTTACCTAGCGGGAGGGCCTACAATGAGCAGTTCTTC
d_gene: -; abundance: -; j_gene: TRBJ1-2; v_gene: TRBV2; CDR3aa: CASSGEVSGYTF; CDR3nt: TGTGCCAGCAGTGGGGAAGTGAGTGGCTACACCTTC
d_gene: TRBD1; abundance: -; j_gene: TRBJ2-1; v_gene: TRBV4-3; CDR3aa: CASSQEEGDRVNEQFF; CDR3nt: TGCGCCAGCAGCCAAGAAGAGGGGGACAGGGTCAATGAGCAGTTCTTC
d_gene: TRBD2; abundance: few; j_gene: TRBJ2-3; v_gene: TRBV5-5; CDR3aa: CASSLAGGVSTDTQYF; CDR3nt: TGTGCCAGCAGCTTGGCGGGGGGAGTTAGTACAGATACGCAGTATTTT
d_gene: -; abundance: -; j_gene: TRBJ2-1; v_gene: TRBV6-4; CDR3aa: CASSEKPGASGNEQFF; CDR3nt: TGTGCCAGCAGTGAAAAGCCAGGGGCTAGCGGCAATGAGCAGTTCTTC
d_gene: TRBD1; abundance: few; j_gene: TRBJ2-3; v_gene: TRBV30; CDR3aa: CAWSGQGNTQYF; CDR3nt: TGTGCCTGGTCCGGACAGGGGAATACGCAGTATTTT
d_gene: -; abundance: -; j_gene: TRBJ2-7; v_gene: TRBV18; CDR3aa: CASSKTSSYEQYF; CDR3nt: TGTGCCAGCTCTAAGACTAGCTCCTACGAGCAGTACTTC
d_gene: -; abundance: -; j_gene: TRBJ2-2; v_gene: TRBV27; CDR3aa: CASSLMASGELFF; CDR3nt: TGTGCCAGCAGTTTAATGGCATCCGGGGAGCTGTTTTTT
d_gene: -; abundance: -; j_gene: TRBJ1-1; v_gene: TRBV29-1; CDR3aa: CSVREAGLGTEAFF; CDR3nt: TGCAGCGTTAGGGAGGCAGGGTTGGGGACTGAAGCTTTCTTT
d_gene: -; abundance: -; j_gene: TRBJ1-5; v_gene: TRBV10-3; CDR3aa: CAIADVGNSNQPQHF; CDR3nt: TGTGCCATCGCGGACGTGGGGAATAGCAATCAGCCCCAGCATTTT
d_gene: -; abundance: once; j_gene: TRBJ1-3; v_gene: TRBV9; CDR3aa: CASSVSGLGNTIYF; CDR3nt: TGTGCCAGCAGCGTGTCGGGACTGGGAAACACCATATATTTT
d_gene: TRBD1; abundance: -; j_gene: TRBJ2-7; v_gene: TRBV7-9; CDR3aa: CASSFGGQGYEQYF; CDR3nt: TGTGCCAGCAGCTTTGGGGGACAGGGCTACGAGCAGTACTTC
d_gene: -; abundance: -; j_gene: TRBJ2-6; v_gene: TRBV25-1; CDR3aa: CASSLRTDGQSRANVLTF; CDR3nt: TGTGCCAGCAGTCTTCGTACAGATGGACAAAGTCGGGCCAACGTCCTGACTTTC
d_gene: TRBD2; abundance: -; j_gene: TRBJ2-1; v_gene: TRBV10-1; CDR3aa: CASSATSGANEQFF; CDR3nt: TGCGCCAGCAGTGCGACTAGCGGTGCCAATGAGCAGTTCTTC
d_gene: -; abundance: -; j_gene: TRBJ2-5; v_gene: TRBV27; CDR3aa: CASKAFIASETQYF; CDR3nt: TGTGCCAGCAAGGCTTTTATCGCGTCTGAGACCCAGTACTTC
d_gene: -; abundance: -; j_gene: TRBJ2-7; v_gene: TRBV5-4; CDR3aa: CASSLGAGQTYEQYF; CDR3nt: TGTGCCAGCAGCTTGGGGGCGGGACAGACCTACGAGCAGTACTTC
d_gene: -; abundance: -; j_gene: TRBJ2-1; v_gene: TRBV20-1; CDR3aa: CSARDREKQFF; CDR3nt: TGCAGTGCTAGAGATAGGGAGAAGCAGTTCTTC
d_gene: -; abundance: -; j_gene: TRBJ1-5; v_gene: TRBV4-1; CDR3aa: CASSQGIGEGSGNQPQHF; CDR3nt: TGCGCCAGCAGCCAAGGTATAGGGGAGGGAAGTGGAAATCAGCCCCAGCATTTT
d_gene: -; abundance: once; j_gene: TRBJ2-2; v_gene: TRBV18; CDR3aa: CASSQTGPTNTGELFF; CDR3nt: TGTGCCAGCTCACAAACGGGACCGACGAACACCGGGGAGCTGTTTTTT
d_gene: -; abundance: few; j_gene: TRBJ2-7; v_gene: TRBV7-9; CDR3aa: CASRAGVGDEQYF; CDR3nt: TGTGCCAGCAGGGCAGGGGTTGGGGACGAGCAGTACTTC
d_gene: TRBD1; abundance: -; j_gene: TRBJ1-1; v_gene: TRBV5-5; CDR3aa: CASSYFSGQLFYNTEAFF; CDR3nt: TGTGCCAGCAGCTACTTTTCGGGACAGCTTTTTTATAACACTGAAGCTTTCTTT
d_gene: -; abundance: -; j_gene: TRBJ2-2; v_gene: TRBV6-6; CDR3aa: CATRRTGELFF; CDR3nt: TGTGCCACCCGAAGAACCGGGGAGCTGTTTTTT
d_gene: -; abundance: -; j_gene: TRBJ2-7; v_gene: TRBV5-6; CDR3aa: CASSSVQATYEQYF; CDR3nt: TGTGCCAGCAGCTCCGTCCAAGCGACCTACGAGCAGTACTTC
d_gene: -; abundance: -; j_gene: TRBJ2-6; v_gene: TRBV18; CDR3aa: CASSLGAGANVLTF; CDR3nt: TGTGCCAGCTCACTCGGAGCTGGGGCCAACGTCCTGACTTTC
d_gene: TRBD2; abundance: -; j_gene: TRBJ2-7; v_gene: TRBV6-5; CDR3aa: CASTPPGLAVYEQYF; CDR3nt: TGTGCCAGCACCCCCCCGGGACTAGCGGTTTACGAGCAGTACTTC
d_gene: -; abundance: -; j_gene: TRBJ2-7; v_gene: TRBV2; CDR3aa: CASSAPYLTGGRDYEQYF; CDR3nt: TGTGCCAGCAGTGCCCCGTACCTTACAGGGGGGAGGGACTACGAGCAGTACTTC
d_gene: TRBD2; abundance: many; j_gene: TRBJ2-2; v_gene: TRBV7-9; CDR3aa: CASSQGTSGRTGELFF; CDR3nt: TGTGCCAGCAGCCAAGGGACTAGCGGGAGGACCGGGGAGCTGTTTTTT
d_gene: -; abundance: -; j_gene: TRBJ1-2; v_gene: TRBV28; CDR3aa: CASSPPPDSPYGYTF; CDR3nt: TGTGCCAGCAGCCCCCCCCCGGACAGTCCATATGGCTACACCTTC
d_gene: -; abundance: -; j_gene: TRBJ2-7; v_gene: TRBV19; CDR3aa: CASSIKGGGSEQYF; CDR3nt: TGTGCCAGTAGTATTAAAGGAGGGGGGAGCGAGCAGTACTTC
d_gene: TRBD2; abundance: -; j_gene: TRBJ2-7; v_gene: TRBV6-1; CDR3aa: CASSDTSGLVSYEQYF; CDR3nt: TGTGCCAGCAGTGATACTAGCGGGCTAGTATCCTACGAGCAGTACTTC
d_gene: -; abundance: -; j_gene: TRBJ1-5; v_gene: TRBV9; CDR3aa: CASSVIRGTEAMYSNQPQHF; CDR3nt: TGTGCCAGCAGCGTCATCAGGGGTACGGAGGCCATGTATAGCAATCAGCCCCAGCATTTT
d_gene: -; abundance: -; j_gene: TRBJ1-5; v_gene: TRBV21-1; CDR3aa: CASSKGVSHSNQPQHF; CDR3nt: TGTGCCAGCAGCAAAGGAGTCAGTCATAGCAATCAGCCCCAGCATTTT
d_gene: TRBD1; abundance: few; j_gene: TRBJ1-2; v_gene: TRBV10-3; CDR3aa: CAISEPDRGDGYTF; CDR3nt: TGTGCCATCAGTGAACCGGACAGGGGAGACGGCTACACCTTC
d_gene: TRBD1; abundance: few; j_gene: TRBJ1-5; v_gene: TRBV27; CDR3aa: CASSFGQGNQPQHF; CDR3nt: TGTGCCAGCAGTTTCGGACAGGGCAATCAGCCCCAGCATTTT
d_gene: -; abundance: -; j_gene: TRBJ2-1; v_gene: TRBV7-9; CDR3aa: CASKDLLLHNEQFF; CDR3nt: TGTGCCAGCAAAGACCTCCTTCTACACAATGAGCAGTTCTTC
d_gene: TRBD2; abundance: -; j_gene: TRBJ2-7; v_gene: TRBV11-2; CDR3aa: CASSTSGRVSSYEQYF; CDR3nt: TGTGCCAGCAGCACTAGCGGGAGGGTTAGCTCCTACGAGCAGTACTTC
d_gene: -; abundance: -; j_gene: TRBJ1-1; v_gene: TRBV29-1; CDR3aa: CSVDPLGGNTEAFF; CDR3nt: TGCAGCGTTGATCCGTTGGGGGGGAACACTGAAGCTTTCTTT
d_gene: -; abundance: -; j_gene: TRBJ2-3; v_gene: TRBV6-1; CDR3aa: CASSLQGSRYF; CDR3nt: TGTGCCAGCAGTTTGCAGGGCTCACGGTATTTT
d_gene: -; abundance: -; j_gene: TRBJ2-4; v_gene: TRBV7-9; CDR3aa: CASSLGWRDEGGKNIQYF; CDR3nt: TGTGCCAGCAGCTTAGGGTGGAGGGATGAAGGTGGCAAAAACATTCAGTACTTC
d_gene: TRBD2; abundance: -; j_gene: TRBJ2-2; v_gene: TRBV11-2; CDR3aa: CASRDRLAGAGELFF; CDR3nt: TGTGCCAGCAGAGATCGACTAGCGGGAGCCGGGGAGCTGTTTTTT
d_gene: -; abundance: once; j_gene: TRBJ2-1; v_gene: TRBV10-2; CDR3aa: CASSEIGLTDEQFF; CDR3nt: TGCGCCAGCAGTGAGATAGGACTAACCGATGAGCAGTTCTTC
d_gene: TRBD2; abundance: -; j_gene: TRBJ2-1; v_gene: TRBV19; CDR3aa: CASSPGTSGVIEQFF; CDR3nt: TGTGCCAGTAGTCCCGGGACTAGCGGAGTGATTGAGCAGTTCTTC
d_gene: TRBD1; abundance: -; j_gene: TRBJ1-4; v_gene: TRBV7-2; CDR3aa: CASSPQGTANNEKLFF; CDR3nt: TGTGCCAGCAGCCCCCAGGGGACAGCAAATAATGAAAAACTGTTTTTT
d_gene: TRBD1; abundance: -; j_gene: TRBJ2-3; v_gene: TRBV18; CDR3aa: CASSQTGGTTDTQYF; CDR3nt: TGTGCCAGCTCACAGACAGGGGGCACAACGGATACGCAGTATTTT
d_gene: TRBD2; abundance: -; j_gene: TRBJ2-5; v_gene: TRBV4-3; CDR3aa: CASSQDWGTSQETQYF; CDR3nt: TGCGCCAGCAGCCAAGATTGGGGGACTAGCCAAGAGACCCAGTACTTC
d_gene: -; abundance: -; j_gene: TRBJ2-1; v_gene: TRBV19; CDR3aa: CASSIIDGNEQFF; CDR3nt: TGTGCCAGTAGTATAATAGACGGCAATGAGCAGTTCTTC
d_gene: -; abundance: -; j_gene: TRBJ1-5; v_gene: TRBV19; CDR3aa: CASSMGGHQPQHF; CDR3nt: TGTGCCAGTAGTATGGGCGGTCATCAGCCCCAGCATTTT
d_gene: -; abundance: -; j_gene: TRBJ2-3; v_gene: TRBV2; CDR3aa: CASSFSRLPVSTDTQYF; CDR3nt: TGTGCCAGCAGTTTTAGTCGTCTCCCTGTAAGCACAGATACGCAGTATTTT
d_gene: -; abundance: -; j_gene: TRBJ2-5; v_gene: TRBV7-6; CDR3aa: CASSFRPGTQETQYF; CDR3nt: TGTGCCAGCAGCTTCAGGCCGGGAACCCAAGAGACCCAGTACTTC